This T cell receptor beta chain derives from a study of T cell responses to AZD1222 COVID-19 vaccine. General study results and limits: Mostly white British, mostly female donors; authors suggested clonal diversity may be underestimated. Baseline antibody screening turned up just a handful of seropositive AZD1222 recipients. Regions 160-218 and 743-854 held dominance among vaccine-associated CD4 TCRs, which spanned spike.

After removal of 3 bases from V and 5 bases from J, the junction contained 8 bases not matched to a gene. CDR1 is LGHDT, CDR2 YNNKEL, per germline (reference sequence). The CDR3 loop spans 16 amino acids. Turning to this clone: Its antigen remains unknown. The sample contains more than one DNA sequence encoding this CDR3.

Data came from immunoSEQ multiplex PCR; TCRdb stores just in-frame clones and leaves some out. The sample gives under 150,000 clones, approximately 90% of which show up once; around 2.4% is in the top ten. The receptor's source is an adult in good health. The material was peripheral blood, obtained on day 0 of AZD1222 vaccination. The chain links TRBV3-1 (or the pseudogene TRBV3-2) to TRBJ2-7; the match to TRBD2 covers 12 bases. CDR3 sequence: CASSQEASGRVNEQYF. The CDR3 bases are TGTGCCAGCAGCCAGGAGGCTAGCGGGAGGGTGAACGAGCAGTACTTC.